This TCR beta chain was retrieved from a study of blood T cell repertoires in COVID-19. About the study: Acute and convalescent COVID-19 samples came from the United States, Italy and Spain. T cells, B-cell-depleted T cells, or PBMCs provided the cDNA or gDNA that served as material.

CDR1 is SGHRS, CDR2 YFSETQ, per germline. This CDR3 is built from 13 residues. Trimming left V 1 base short and J 6 bases short, with 9 bases between. Authors' data handling: Estimation of nucleated cell counts was performed using reference gene primer amplification. Clones were read by immunoSEQ multiplex PCR, and TCRdb kept only the in-frame ones, dropping some. V and J calls and clone size are as listed in that table; D and trimming were resolved from the DNA. The profile covers approximately 65,000 clones, with over 60% appearing a single time and approximately 23% taken by the ten largest. The J gene is TRBJ2-3, the V gene TRBV5-1, with D possibly being TRBD2 (6 bases). Sequenced material: peripheral blood. The TCR was taken from a human donor in a cohort sampled during active COVID-19. The CDR3, as DNA: TGCGCCAGCAGCTTGCGCGGGGTGGATACGCAGTATTTT. This codes for CASSLRGVDTQYF.